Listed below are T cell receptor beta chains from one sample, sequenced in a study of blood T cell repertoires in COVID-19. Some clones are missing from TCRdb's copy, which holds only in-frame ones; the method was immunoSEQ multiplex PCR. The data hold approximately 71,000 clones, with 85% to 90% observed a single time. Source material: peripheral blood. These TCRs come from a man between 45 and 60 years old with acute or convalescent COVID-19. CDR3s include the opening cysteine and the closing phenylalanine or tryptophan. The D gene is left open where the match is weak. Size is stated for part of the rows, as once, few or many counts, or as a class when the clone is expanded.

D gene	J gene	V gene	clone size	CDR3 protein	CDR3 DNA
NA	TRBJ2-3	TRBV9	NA	CASSARLYKENTDTQYF	TGTGCCAGCAGCGCCCGACTGTACAAGGAAAACACAGATACGCAGTATTTT
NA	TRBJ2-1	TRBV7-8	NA	CASSIFRASSYNEQFF	TGTGCCAGCAGCATATTCAGGGCTAGCTCCTACAATGAGCAGTTCTTC
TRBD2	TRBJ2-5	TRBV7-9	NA	CASSWGGTGETQYF	TGTGCCAGCAGCTGGGGGGGGACGGGAGAGACCCAGTACTTC
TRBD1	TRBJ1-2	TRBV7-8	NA	CASSSLGGQGNYGYTF	TGTGCCAGCAGCTCATTAGGCGGACAGGGGAACTATGGCTACACCTTC
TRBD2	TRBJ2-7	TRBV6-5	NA	CASRWTSGSEQYF	TGTGCCAGCAGGTGGACTAGCGGCTCCGAGCAGTACTTC
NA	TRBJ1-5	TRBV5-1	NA	CASSLDGAPNQPQHF	TGCGCCAGCAGCTTGGATGGGGCCCCGAATCAGCCCCAGCATTTT
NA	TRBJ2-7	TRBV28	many	CASSFDAGTYEQYF	TGTGCCAGCAGTTTCGATGCGGGAACCTACGAGCAGTACTTC
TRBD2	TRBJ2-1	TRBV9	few	CASSVMAGGINEQFF	TGTGCCAGCAGCGTAATGGCGGGAGGTATCAATGAGCAGTTCTTC
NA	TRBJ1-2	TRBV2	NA	CASLSGSHNYGYTF	TGTGCCAGTCTATCCGGGTCCCATAACTATGGCTACACCTTC
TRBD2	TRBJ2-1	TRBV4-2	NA	CASSQETSGDEQFF	TGTGCCAGCAGCCAAGAAACTAGCGGGGATGAGCAGTTCTTC
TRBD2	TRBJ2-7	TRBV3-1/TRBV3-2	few	CASSQDQRDYEQYF	TGTGCCAGCAGCCAAGACCAGCGGGATTACGAGCAGTACTTC
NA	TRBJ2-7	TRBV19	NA	CASSISGRRWDEQYF	TGTGCCAGTAGTATTTCTGGCAGGAGGTGGGACGAGCAGTACTTC
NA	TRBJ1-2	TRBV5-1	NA	CASSLRRPTQGAYGYTF	TGCGCCAGCAGCTTGAGGCGTCCCACACAGGGTGCCTATGGCTACACCTTC
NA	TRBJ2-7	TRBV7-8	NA	CASSFGQHFYEQYF	TGTGCCAGCAGCTTCGGACAGCATTTTTACGAGCAGTACTTC
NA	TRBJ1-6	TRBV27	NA	CASRGRGSSYNSPLHF	TGTGCCAGCAGGGGCCGGGGGAGCTCCTATAATTCACCCCTCCACTTT
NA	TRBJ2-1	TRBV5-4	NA	CASSFEGGEYNEQFF	TGTGCCAGCAGCTTTGAGGGGGGGGAATACAATGAGCAGTTCTTC